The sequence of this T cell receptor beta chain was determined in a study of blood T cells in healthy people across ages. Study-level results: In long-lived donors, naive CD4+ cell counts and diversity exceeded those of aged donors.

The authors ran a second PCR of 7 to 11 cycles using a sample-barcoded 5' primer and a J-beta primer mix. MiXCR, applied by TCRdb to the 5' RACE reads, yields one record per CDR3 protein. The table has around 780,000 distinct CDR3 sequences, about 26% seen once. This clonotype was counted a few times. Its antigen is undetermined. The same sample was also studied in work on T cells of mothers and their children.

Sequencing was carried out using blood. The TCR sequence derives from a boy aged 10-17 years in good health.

The CDR3 sequence: CASSVDPGKAEQFF. DNA of the CDR3: TGTGCCAGCAGCGTAGATCCGGGTAAAGCTGAGCAGTTCTTC. The chain couples TRBV9 to TRBJ2-1; D not certain. V lost 0 bases and J 9 bases, leaving 13 bases between the germline ends. Germline V lookup: CDR1 SGDLS, CDR2 YYNGEE. The CDR3 has 14 amino acids.